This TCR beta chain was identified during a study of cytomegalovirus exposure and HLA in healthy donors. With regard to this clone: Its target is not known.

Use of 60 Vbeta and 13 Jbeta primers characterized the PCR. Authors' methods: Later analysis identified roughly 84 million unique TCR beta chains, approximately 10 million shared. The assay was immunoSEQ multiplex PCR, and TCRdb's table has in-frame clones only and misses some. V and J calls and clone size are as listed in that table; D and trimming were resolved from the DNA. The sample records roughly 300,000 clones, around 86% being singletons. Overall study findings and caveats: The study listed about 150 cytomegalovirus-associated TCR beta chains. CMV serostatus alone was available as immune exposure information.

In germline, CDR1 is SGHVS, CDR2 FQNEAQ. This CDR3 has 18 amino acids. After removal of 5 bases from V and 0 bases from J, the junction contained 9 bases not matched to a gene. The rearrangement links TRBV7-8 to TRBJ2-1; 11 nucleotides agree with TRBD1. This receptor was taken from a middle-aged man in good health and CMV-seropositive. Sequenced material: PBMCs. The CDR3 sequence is CASSDWGQGGSSYNEQFF. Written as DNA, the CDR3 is TGTGCCAGCAGCGATTGGGGACAGGGGGGGAGCTCCTACAATGAGCAGTTCTTC. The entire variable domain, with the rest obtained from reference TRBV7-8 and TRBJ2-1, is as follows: GAGVSQSPRYKVAKRGQDVALRCDPISGHVSLFWYQQALGQGPEFLTYFQNEAQLDKSGLPSDRFFAERPEGSVSTLKIQRTQQEDSAVYLCASSDWGQGGSSYNEQFFGPGTRLTVL.